The T cell receptor (beta chain) described here comes from a study of T cell responses to AZD1222 COVID-19 vaccine. Of note for this clone: As yet, its antigen is unknown.

J was trimmed by 1 base and V by 6 bases; bases with no gene match: 5. This CDR3 region has 15 residues. The V gene's germline CDR1 is MNHEY and CDR2 SVGAGI. Findings and limits, study-wide: Spike was spanned by vaccine-associated CD4 TCRs, which were dominant at 160-218 and 743-854. Two doses of AZD1222 preceded a rise in Spike-specific TCR breadth and depth.

Repertoires were generated with immunoSEQ multiplex PCR, while TCRdb's copy carries only in-frame clones and drops some. The sample contains more than 100,000 clones, 80% to 95% of which appear only once. This TCR came from an adult in good health. The starting material was peripheral blood, obtained on day 0 of AZD1222 vaccination. The J gene is TRBJ2-2, the V gene TRBV6-5, with 7 bases matching TRBD2. The CDR3 DNA sequence: TGTGCCAGCAGACTGACTAGCCGGAACACCGGGGAGCTGTTTTTT. Translated: CASRLTSRNTGELFF.